A single sample is the source of the 22 T cell receptor beta chains below, sequenced in a study of cytomegalovirus exposure and HLA in healthy donors. It was with 60 Vbeta and 13 Jbeta primers that the PCR ran. TCRdb's copy holds only in-frame clones and misses some; the assay was immunoSEQ multiplex PCR. The table includes about 170,000 clones, about three quarters detected once. The sequencing input was PBMCs. These receptors were collected from a woman in her 30s in good health and CMV-seropositive.

This clone was counted once. The chain carries TRBV6-1 and TRBJ2-7; 7 bases match TRBD2. This CDR3 is built from 15 residues. V trimming: 5 bases; J trimming: 6 bases; junction bases outside the gene matches: 13. CDR1 is MNHNS, CDR2 SASEGT, per germline. The CDR3 bases are TGTGCCAGCAGTCAGACGGGGGGTAAAGGTGGCGAGCAGTACTTC. Translating it yields CASSQTGGKGGEQYF.

This chain links TRBV5-5 with TRBJ1-3; the D is unclear. The CDR3 length is 16 residues. In germline, CDR1 is SGHKS, CDR2 YYEKEE (reference sequence). Deletions cut 0 bases from V and 2 bases from J, with 12 bases between. CDR3 in amino acids: CASSLDWSLAGNTIYF. The CDR3 DNA is TGTGCCAGCAGCTTGGATTGGTCGTTAGCTGGAAACACCATATATTTT.

The chain recombines TRBV14 with TRBJ1-2; D may be TRBD1 (6 bases). Trimming removed 1 base at V and 5 bases at J, with 8 bases between. Germline CDR1 SGHDN, CDR2 FVKESK. This CDR3 has 13 residues. CDR3: CASSQGTAYGYTF. CDR3 DNA: TGTGCCAGCAGCCAAGGGACAGCTTATGGCTACACCTTC.

This chain links TRBV18 with TRBJ1-3; a weak D match, TRBD1 (5 bases). Germline V CDR1 and CDR2: KGHSH, LQKENI. The CDR3 is made up of 14 amino acids. V gave up 2 bases and J gave up 4 bases, with 9 bases separating them. CDR3 amino acids: CASSPGGSGNTIYF. The CDR3, as DNA: TGTGCCAGCTCACCAGGGGGGTCCGGAAACACCATATATTTT.

The chain has TRBV6-5 and TRBJ2-7; weak D call: TRBD1 (5 bases). The CDR3 is 12 residues long. Germline CDR1 reads MNHEY; CDR2 reads SVGAGI. V lost 6 bases and J lost 6, with 12 bases in between. The DNA of the CDR3 is TGTGCCAGCAGGGGGCCAGGGCCCGAGCAGTACTTC. It codes for CASRGPGPEQYF.

The V gene is TRBV6-5, the J gene TRBJ1-4; 7 bases line up with TRBD1. V lost 4 bases to trimming and J lost 5 bases; unmatched junction nucleotides: 1. Per the germline V gene, CDR1 is MNHEY and CDR2 is SVGAGI. This CDR3 spans 13 amino acids. This CDR3 reads CASSWDRNEKLFF. CDR3 DNA sequence: TGTGCCAGCAGTTGGGACAGAAATGAAAAACTGTTTTTT.

The chain is built from TRBV15 and TRBJ1-1; D is undetermined. The CDR3 runs to 15 residues. Trimming took off 1 base at V and 5 bases at J, with 14 bases between the two ends. CDR1 LNHNV and CDR2 YYDKDF come from the germline V gene (reference sequence). The CDR3 DNA sequence: TGTGCCACCAGCAGAGGGTACGGGGAATGGACTGAAGCTTTCTTT. Translated: CATSRGYGEWTEAFF. The entire variable domain, with the rest obtained from reference TRBV15 and TRBJ1-1, is as follows: DAMVIQNPRYQVTQFGKPVTLSCSQTLNHNVMYWYQQKSSQAPKLLFHYYDKDFNNEADTPDNFQSRRPNTSFCFLDIRSPGLGDTAMYLCATSRGYGEWTEAFFGQGTRLTVV.

This clone was seen a few times. The chain couples TRBV6-6 to TRBJ1-4; D is possibly TRBD1 (5 bases). The germline CDR1 and CDR2 sequences are MNHNY and SVGAGI (reference sequence). The CDR3 has 11 amino acids. V was trimmed by 4 bases and J by 15 bases, leaving 12 bases between them. CDR3 DNA: TGTGCCAGCAGTTTTGGGGCGAGTGTGTTTTTT. Residues: CASSFGASVFF.

This clone was seen a handful of times. The CDR3: CASSLRDSSEKLFF. In DNA, the CDR3 is TGCGCCAGCAGCTTGCGGGACAGTTCTGAAAAACTGTTTTTT. The chain uses TRBV5-1 and TRBJ1-4, with TRBD1 matching 7 bases. Germline loops: CDR1 SGHRS, CDR2 YFSETQ. CDR3 length: 14 residues. Trimming at V came to 1 base and at J to 7 bases, leaving 4 bases not matched to a gene.

The V and J genes are TRBV28 and TRBJ2-5, with 7 bases identical to TRBD1. V trimming: 7 bases; J trimming: 13 bases; junction bases outside the gene matches: 15. The CDR3 loop spans 13 amino acids. Germline loops: CDR1 MDHEN, CDR2 SYDVKM. The CDR3 loop is CASTERQGLGPYF. In DNA, the CDR3 is TGTGCCAGCACCGAAAGACAGGGCCTTGGGCCGTACTTC.

This clone was recorded once. V is TRBV7-9 and J is TRBJ2-5; D not certain. The ends were cut back, 5 bases at V and 4 bases at J, with 11 bases in the middle. This CDR3 region has 13 residues. Germline CDR1 is SEHNR and CDR2 is FQNEAQ (reference sequence). CDR3 region: CASSANLGETQYF. Here the CDR3 DNA reads TGTGCCAGCAGCGCCAACCTAGGAGAGACCCAGTACTTC. The whole variable domain, remainder taken from reference TRBV7-9 and TRBJ2-5, is DTGVSQNPRHKITKRGQNVTFRCDPISEHNRLYWYRQTLGQGPEFLTYFQNEAQLEKSRLLSDRFSAERPKGSFSTLEIQRTEQGDSAMYLCASSANLGETQYFGPGTRLLVL.

J is TRBJ2-1 and V is TRBV15, with 8 positions matching TRBD2. V trimming: 6 bases; J trimming: 0 bases; junction bases outside the gene matches: 4. The length of the CDR3 is 15 residues. Per germline, CDR1 LNHNV and CDR2 YYDKDF (reference sequence). The CDR3 DNA follows: TGTGCCACCAGTTTAGCGGGGAGCTCCTACAATGAGCAGTTCTTC. This sequence encodes CATSLAGSSYNEQFF.

The table lists this clone with a count of one. The chain couples TRBV4-3 to TRBJ1-5; a possible D gene is TRBD1 (5 bases). The germline CDR1 and CDR2 sequences are LGHNA and YSLEER. The germline V and J ends were trimmed by 0 bases and 2 bases, with 11 bases remaining between them. CDR3 length equals 16 residues. DNA of the CDR3: TGCGCCAGCAGCCAAGACGTGGCGGGGGGCAATCAGCCCCAGCATTTT. Its translation: CASSQDVAGGNQPQHF.

This chain connects TRBV10-3 to TRBJ1-5; possible D gene TRBD1, 5 bases. With 3 bases removed from V and 10 bases from J, the gap between germline ends came to 19 bases. This CDR3 contains 15 residues. Per germline, CDR1 ENHRY and CDR2 SYGVKD. The CDR3 DNA follows: TGTGCCATCAGTGACTATGGGGCAGAGATCGAACCCCAGCATTTT. This codes for CAISDYGAEIEPQHF.

The genes are TRBV5-6 and TRBJ2-7, with D maybe TRBD2 (6 bases). The CDR3 is 15 amino acids. The V gene lost 4 bases and the J gene lost 3 bases, with 17 bases spanning the gap. Germline V gene sequence: CDR1 SGHDT, CDR2 YYEEEE. CDR3 protein: CASSHYRDGGYEQYF. The CDR3, as DNA: TGTGCCAGCAGCCACTACCGGGACGGGGGCTACGAGCAGTACTTC.

V and J are TRBV27 and TRBJ1-4; D gene unclear. The V and J ends lost 4 bases and 4 bases respectively, with 16 bases between them. CDR1 and CDR2 (germline): MNHEY, SMNVEV (reference sequence). The CDR3 sequence is 16 residues long. CDR3 in amino acids: CASSYSDNHINEKLFF. The CDR3 DNA reads as TGTGCCAGCAGTTACTCAGACAACCACATTAATGAAAAACTGTTTTTT.

CDR3 loop: CASSQGRKKGSDGYTF. Here the CDR3 DNA reads TGTGCCAGCAGTCAGGGAAGGAAAAAGGGGTCGGATGGCTACACCTTC. The V and J genes are TRBV28 and TRBJ1-2; the D gene is possibly TRBD1 (5 bases). Germline V CDR1 and CDR2: MDHEN, SYDVKM. The CDR3 contains 16 residues. Trimming removed 5 bases at V and 6 bases at J, with 22 bases between.

The rearrangement joins TRBV7-8 to TRBJ1-2; 9 bases line up with TRBD1. The ends lost 5 bases at V and 2 bases at J; junction bases unmatched: 12. Germline-derived CDR1 and CDR2 are SGHVS and FQNEAQ. The CDR3 length is 17 residues. The CDR3 DNA reads as TGTGCCAGCAGCCAATCCGGGACAGGGTTTGGAAACTATGGCTACACCTTC. Translating it yields CASSQSGTGFGNYGYTF.

CDR3 nucleotides: TGTGCCAGCAGCTTGGGGGACAGGGCCACTGAAGCTTTCTTT. It codes for CASSLGDRATEAFF. The rearrangement uses TRBV5-6 and TRBJ1-1, with 9 bases lining up with TRBD1. The V and J ends lost 0 bases and 4 bases, in that order; junction bases with no gene match: 1. Germline CDR1 SGHDT, CDR2 YYEEEE. The CDR3 contains 14 residues.

This clone occurred a few times. The rearrangement links TRBV28 to TRBJ2-3, with TRBD1 matching 7 bases. The germline gives CDR1 MDHEN, CDR2 SYDVKM. V gave up 7 bases and J gave up 2 bases; unmatched junction bases: 15. CDR3 length: 17 residues. CDR3 DNA: TGTGCCAGCAAGCCACCCCCCGGGACAGCGGCCACAGATACGCAGTATTTT. Its translation is CASKPPPGTAATDTQYF.

The J gene is TRBJ1-2, the V gene TRBV5-8; D is undetermined. The ends were cut back, 5 bases at V and 6 bases at J, with 17 bases in the middle. Germline values: CDR1 SGHTS, CDR2 YDEGEE. The CDR3 spans 14 residues. CDR3 in DNA: TGTGCCAGCAGGACGGGGTCCTTAGCGCATGGCTACACCTTC. Amino acid sequence: CASRTGSLAHGYTF.

The chain couples TRBV28 to TRBJ1-5, with D maybe TRBD1 (6 bases). The V and J ends lost 8 bases and 0 bases respectively, with 11 bases between them. Germline V gene sequence: CDR1 MDHEN, CDR2 SYDVKM. The CDR3 is 14 amino acids. DNA for the CDR3: TGTGCCAGCGATGGACAGATTAGCAATCAGCCCCAGCATTTT. Its translation is CASDGQISNQPQHF.